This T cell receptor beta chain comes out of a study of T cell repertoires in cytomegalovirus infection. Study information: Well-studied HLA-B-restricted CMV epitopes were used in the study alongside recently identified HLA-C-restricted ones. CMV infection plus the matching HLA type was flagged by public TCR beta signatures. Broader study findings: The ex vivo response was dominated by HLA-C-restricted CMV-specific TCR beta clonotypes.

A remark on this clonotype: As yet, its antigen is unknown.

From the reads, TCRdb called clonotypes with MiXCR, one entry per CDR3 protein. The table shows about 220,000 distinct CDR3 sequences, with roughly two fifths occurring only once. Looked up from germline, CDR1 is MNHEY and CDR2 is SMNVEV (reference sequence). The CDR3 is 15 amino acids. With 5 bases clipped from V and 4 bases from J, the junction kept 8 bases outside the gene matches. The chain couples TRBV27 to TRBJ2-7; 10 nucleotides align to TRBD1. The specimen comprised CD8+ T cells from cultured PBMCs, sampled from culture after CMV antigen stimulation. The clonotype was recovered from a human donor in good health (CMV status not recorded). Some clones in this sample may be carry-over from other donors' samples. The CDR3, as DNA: TGTGCCAGCAGTACCCCCGGGACAGGGGAGTACGAGCAGTACTTC. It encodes CASSTPGTGEYEQYF.